What follows are 7 T cell receptor beta chains derived from one specimen sequenced in a study of T cells after yellow fever vaccination. Each CDR3 protein is one row after TCRdb ran MiXCR on the 5' RACE reads. The table lists approximately 510,000 distinct CDR3 sequences, 21% of them singletons. Source: PBMCs, taken approximately 22 days after the first yellow fever vaccination. Every receptor here comes from a man aged 18 to 29 who received the YFV17D yellow fever vaccine.

This clonotype has a handful of counts. The V call is TRBV24-1, the J call TRBJ1-1; D perhaps matches TRBD1 (5 bases). Looked up from germline, CDR1 is KGHDR and CDR2 is SFDVKD. CDR3 length: 15 residues. V lost 4 bases to trimming and J lost 1 base, with 12 bases between them. CDR3 in amino acids: CATSDPRQGNTEAFF. CDR3 nucleotides: TGTGCCACCAGTGACCCTCGCCAGGGGAACACTGAAGCTTTCTTT.

In nucleotides, the CDR3 is TGCGCCAGCAGCCCTAACTGGGACAGAACAGCGGGAGGGGCCAACGTCCTGACTTTC. Its translation: CASSPNWDRTAGGANVLTF. The V gene is TRBV4-1, the J gene TRBJ2-6; D assignment may be TRBD1 or TRBD2 (7 bases each). Germline values: CDR1 MGHRA, CDR2 YSYEKL. CDR3 size: 19 residues. Trimming removed 4 bases from V and 4 bases from J, with 23 bases in between.

V gene TRBV7-2 combines with J gene TRBJ1-3; D not certain. In germline, CDR1 is SGHTA, CDR2 FQGNSA. The V end was cut by 1 base, the J end by 9 bases, with 16 bases between. The CDR3 is 15 amino acids. The CDR3 here is CASSLVKGGETTIYF. As DNA, the CDR3 is TGTGCCAGCAGCTTAGTTAAAGGAGGCGAAACCACCATATATTTT.

This clonotype was seen only a few times. The V gene is TRBV18, the J gene TRBJ2-3, with D perhaps assigned TRBD1 or TRBD2 (5 bases each). Trimming left V 2 bases short and J 6 bases short, with 15 bases between. CDR3 length: 15 residues. The germline gives CDR1 KGHSH, CDR2 LQKENI. In DNA, the CDR3 is TGTGCCAGCTCACCATTGAATACGGGGCAGGATACGCAGTATTTT. Its protein is CASSPLNTGQDTQYF.

This chain uses TRBV12-3 or TRBV12-4 with TRBJ1-2, with D possibly TRBD1 on 6 matching bases. Trimming pared 10 bases from V and 4 bases from J, leaving 16 bases between. The CDR3 consists of 13 residues. The CDR3 sequence: CATGQLDSYGYTF. The CDR3 region has the DNA TGTGCCACCGGACAGTTGGATAGCTATGGCTACACCTTC.

V is TRBV6-4 and J is TRBJ1-1; TRBD1 might be the D (5 bases). Trimming removed 2 bases at V and 0 bases at J, with 13 bases between. CDR3 length equals 16 residues. From germline, CDR1 is MRHNA and CDR2 SNTAGT. The CDR3 DNA is TGTGCCAGCAGTGACCCTGACAGTCTCATGAACACTGAAGCTTTCTTT. It yields the protein CASSDPDSLMNTEAFF.

This clonotype was observed a single time. The chain is built from TRBV6-1 and TRBJ1-6, with D uncertain. The V and J ends lost 7 bases and 3 bases respectively, with 13 bases between them. Looked up from germline, CDR1 is MNHNS and CDR2 is SASEGT. The CDR3 covers 15 residues. CDR3 amino acids: CASKPRTFYNSPLHF. CDR3 nucleotides: TGTGCCAGCAAGCCTCGGACCTTCTATAATTCACCCCTCCACTTT.